This is a list of T cell receptor beta chains from one sample in a study of shared clonotypes between healthy human individuals. Profiled with immunoSEQ multiplex PCR; TCRdb holds only in-frame clones, not every one. The table shows approximately 1,500,000 clones, with 95% to 99% occurring only once. Sequences were obtained from naive CD4+ T cells sorted from blood. Receptor source: a man aged 25 to 40 in good health. The CDR3 runs from the conserved cysteine through the conserved F or W. The order of the fields is V gene, CDR3 length, clone size, D gene, J gene, CDR3 protein, CDR3 DNA. The D gene is left open where the match is weak. Clone size is not always given. Where it is, it says once, few, many or a class for expanded clones.

>TRBV4-3|16|NA|NA|TRBJ2-1
CASSPGVGLGYNEQFF
TGCGCCAGCAGCCCCGGTGTGGGGCTAGGGTACAATGAGCAGTTCTTC
>TRBV10-3|13|NA|NA|TRBJ2-5
CAISGGYQETQYF
TGTGCCATCAGTGGCGGGTACCAAGAGACCCAGTACTTC
>TRBV19|17|NA|NA|TRBJ1-2
CASSPRARQTVHYGYTF
TGTGCCAGTAGTCCCCGCGCCCGCCAGACAGTTCACTATGGCTACACCTTC
>TRBV5-1|14|NA|NA|TRBJ1-1
CASSLVTEGGEAFF
TGCGCCAGCAGCTTAGTCACCGAAGGAGGAGAAGCTTTCTTT
>TRBV18|16|NA|TRBD2|TRBJ2-3
CASSPKAGVAADTQYF
TGTGCCAGCTCACCCAAAGCGGGAGTCGCCGCAGATACGCAGTATTTT
>TRBV28|16|NA|NA|TRBJ1-4
CASSQSLGATNEKLFF
TGTGCCAGCAGTCAGTCGCTCGGTGCAACTAATGAAAAACTGTTTTTT
>TRBV5-8|15|NA|TRBD1|TRBJ2-7
CASSLLVGQGYEQYF
TGTGCCAGCAGCTTGTTAGTAGGACAGGGCTACGAGCAGTACTTC
>TRBV14|13|NA|TRBD1|TRBJ1-2
CASSSDRVNGYTF
TGTGCCAGCAGCTCCGACAGGGTCAATGGCTACACCTTC
>TRBV10-3|12|NA|NA|TRBJ1-2
CAISEPGAGYTF
TGTGCCATCAGTGAACCGGGGGCCGGCTACACCTTC
>TRBV7-2|18|NA|TRBD2|TRBJ2-7
CASSQSGGVGGWFREQYF
TGTGCCAGCAGCCAGAGCGGGGGAGTAGGCGGGTGGTTTCGGGAGCAGTACTTC
>TRBV5-4|16|NA|TRBD1|TRBJ1-1
CASRKGQGAMNTEAFF
TGTGCCAGCAGGAAAGGACAGGGCGCGATGAACACTGAAGCTTTCTTT
>TRBV7-2|15|NA|TRBD2|TRBJ2-7
CASSLSVGGPFEQYF
TGTGCCAGCAGCTTATCGGTGGGAGGGCCGTTCGAGCAGTACTTC
>TRBV29-1|13|NA|NA|TRBJ1-2
CSVAGDPSGGYTF
TGCAGCGTGGCCGGGGACCCTTCCGGTGGCTACACCTTC
>TRBV13|14|NA|NA|TRBJ2-7
CASSPGTVSYEQYF
TGTGCCAGCAGCCCCGGGACGGTCTCCTACGAGCAGTACTTC
>TRBV15|15|NA|TRBD1|TRBJ1-1
CATRRDSSVNTEAFF
TGTGCCACCAGAAGGGACAGTTCGGTGAACACTGAAGCTTTCTTT
>TRBV29-1|13|NA|NA|TRBJ2-5
CSVALGPQATQYF
TGCAGCGTTGCTCTGGGACCACAGGCGACCCAGTACTTC
>TRBV13|13|once|NA|TRBJ1-2
CASSTRYSAGYTF
TGTGCCAGCAGCACCCGATACTCGGCGGGCTACACCTTC
>TRBV18|14|NA|NA|TRBJ1-1
CASSPQSRSTEAFF
TGTGCCAGCTCACCCCAGTCCCGGAGCACTGAAGCTTTCTTT
>TRBV5-1|16|NA|TRBD2|TRBJ2-3
CASSLRLAGGKDTQYF
TGCGCCAGCAGCTTACGACTAGCGGGAGGAAAGGATACGCAGTATTTT
>TRBV11-2|17|NA|TRBD2|TRBJ2-3
CASSFQGLAGSTDTQYF
TGTGCCAGCAGCTTCCAAGGACTAGCGGGAAGCACAGATACGCAGTATTTT
>TRBV19|16|NA|NA|TRBJ1-1
CASSPRTISPNTEAFF
TGTGCCAGTAGTCCCCGCACGATCTCACCGAACACTGAAGCTTTCTTT
>TRBV28|15|NA|NA|TRBJ1-4
CASSDPTVRDEKLFF
TGTGCCAGCAGTGACCCGACAGTCCGAGACGAAAAACTGTTTTTT
>TRBV18|15|NA|NA|TRBJ2-6
CASSLTGSGANVLTF
TGTGCCAGCTCGCTCACAGGGTCTGGGGCCAACGTCCTGACTTTC
>TRBV6-1|13|NA|TRBD1|TRBJ1-4
CASRGQGEEKLFF
TGTGCCAGCAGGGGACAGGGTGAGGAAAAACTGTTTTTT
>TRBV5-3|19|NA|TRBD1|TRBJ1-2
CARSYAGDRTSGRWLGYTF
TGTGCCAGAAGCTACGCCGGGGACAGGACCTCAGGGCGATGGCTGGGCTACACCTTC
>TRBV4-2|19|NA|TRBD2|TRBJ2-3
CASSQDNRRLAGSTDTQYF
TGTGCCAGCAGCCAAGATAACAGGAGACTAGCGGGTAGCACAGATACGCAGTATTTT
>TRBV5-1|13|NA|TRBD1|TRBJ2-7
CASSAGQGGEQYF
TGCGCCAGCAGCGCCGGACAGGGTGGCGAGCAGTACTTC
>TRBV18|16|NA|NA|TRBJ2-2
CASSYLVAIGSGELFF
NA
>TRBV2|19|NA|TRBD2|TRBJ2-1
CASMGTSGNWGGAYNEQFF
TGTGCCAGCATGGGGACTAGCGGGAATTGGGGCGGCGCCTACAATGAGCAGTTCTTC
>TRBV7-3|16|NA|NA|TRBJ2-1
CASSSPRESTNNEQFF
TGTGCCAGCAGCTCCCCACGGGAGTCTACGAACAATGAGCAGTTCTTC
>TRBV11-2|15|NA|NA|TRBJ2-1
CASSLEPSSYNEQFF
TGTGCCAGCAGCTTAGAGCCGAGTTCCTACAATGAGCAGTTCTTC
>TRBV27|17|NA|NA|TRBJ1-5
CASSSAPGVGLNQPQHF
TGTGCCAGCAGTTCGGCCCCGGGTGTGGGGCTAAATCAGCCCCAGCATTTT
>TRBV6-5|14|NA|NA|TRBJ2-7
CASSYFYSSYEQYF
TGTGCCAGCAGTTACTTCTATAGCTCCTACGAGCAGTACTTC
>TRBV7-2|18|NA|TRBD2|TRBJ2-4
CASSLGLAGAKAKNIQYF
TGTGCCAGCAGCTTAGGGCTAGCGGGAGCGAAAGCCAAAAACATTCAGTACTTC
>TRBV5-6|14|NA|NA|TRBJ2-3
CASSFGRPENTQYF
TGTGCCAGCAGCTTTGGTCGACCCGAAAATACGCAGTATTTT
>TRBV7-7|14|NA|NA|TRBJ2-1
CASSPYGSHNEQFF
TGTGCCAGCAGCCCTTACGGGAGCCACAATGAGCAGTTCTTC
>TRBV6-1|13|NA|NA|TRBJ2-7
CASNPSGTYEQYF
TGTGCCAGCAACCCCTCAGGGACCTACGAGCAGTACTTC
>TRBV2|16|NA|NA|TRBJ2-1
CARQGIWGNSVLEQFF
TGTGCCCGCCAGGGCATCTGGGGGAACAGTGTTCTTGAGCAGTTCTTC
>TRBV6-1|11|NA|NA|TRBJ2-7
CASGRRDEQYF
TGTGCCAGCGGGAGAAGAGACGAGCAGTACTTC
>TRBV7-3|13|NA|TRBD2|TRBJ2-7
CASSPGGGREQYF
TGTGCCAGCAGCCCGGGAGGCGGGAGGGAGCAGTACTTC